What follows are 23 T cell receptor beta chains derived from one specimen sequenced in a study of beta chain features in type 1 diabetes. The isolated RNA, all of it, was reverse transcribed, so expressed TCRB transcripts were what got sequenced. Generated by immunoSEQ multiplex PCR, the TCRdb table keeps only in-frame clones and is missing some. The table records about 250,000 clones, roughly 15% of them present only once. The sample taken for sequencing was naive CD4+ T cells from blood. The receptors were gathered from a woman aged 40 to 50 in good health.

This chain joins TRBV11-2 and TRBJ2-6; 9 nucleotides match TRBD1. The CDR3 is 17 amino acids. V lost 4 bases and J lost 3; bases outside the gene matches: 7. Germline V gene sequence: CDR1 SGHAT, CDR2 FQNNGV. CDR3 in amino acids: CASSSRTGVGGANVLTF. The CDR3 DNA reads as TGTGCCAGCAGCTCTCGGACAGGGGTGGGTGGGGCCAACGTCCTGACTTTC.

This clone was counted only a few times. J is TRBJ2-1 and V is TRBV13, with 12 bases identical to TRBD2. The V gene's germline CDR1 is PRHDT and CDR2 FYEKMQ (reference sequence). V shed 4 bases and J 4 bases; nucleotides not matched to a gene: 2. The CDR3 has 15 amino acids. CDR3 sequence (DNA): TGTGCCAGCAGCTCTAGCGGGGGGGTTTACAATGAGCAGTTCTTC. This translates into CASSSSGGVYNEQFF.

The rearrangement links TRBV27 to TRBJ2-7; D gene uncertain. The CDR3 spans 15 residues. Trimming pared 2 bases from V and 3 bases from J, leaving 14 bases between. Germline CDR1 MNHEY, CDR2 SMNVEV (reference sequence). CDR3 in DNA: TGTGCCAGCAGTTTAAGCCCCCTCTCCCTCTACGAGCAGTACTTC. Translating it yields CASSLSPLSLYEQYF.

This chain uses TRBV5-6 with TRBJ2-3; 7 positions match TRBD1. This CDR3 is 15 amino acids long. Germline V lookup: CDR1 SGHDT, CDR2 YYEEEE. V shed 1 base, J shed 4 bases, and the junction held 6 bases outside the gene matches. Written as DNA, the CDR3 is TGTGCCAGCAGCTTGTTACAGGGGTTTGCAGATACGCAGTATTTT. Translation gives CASSLLQGFADTQYF.

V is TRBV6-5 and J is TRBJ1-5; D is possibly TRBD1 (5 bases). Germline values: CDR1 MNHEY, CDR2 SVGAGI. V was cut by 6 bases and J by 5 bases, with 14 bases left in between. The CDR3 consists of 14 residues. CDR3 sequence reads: CASRSGQGHQPQHF. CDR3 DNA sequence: TGTGCCAGCAGGTCGGGTCAGGGCCATCAGCCCCAGCATTTT.

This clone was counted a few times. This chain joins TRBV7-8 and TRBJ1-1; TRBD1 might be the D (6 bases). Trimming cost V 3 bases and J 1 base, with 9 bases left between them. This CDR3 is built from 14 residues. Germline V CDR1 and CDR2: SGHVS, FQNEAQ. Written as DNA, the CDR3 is TGTGCCAGCAGCTTTCCGGGACAGAACACTGAAGCTTTCTTT. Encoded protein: CASSFPGQNTEAFF.

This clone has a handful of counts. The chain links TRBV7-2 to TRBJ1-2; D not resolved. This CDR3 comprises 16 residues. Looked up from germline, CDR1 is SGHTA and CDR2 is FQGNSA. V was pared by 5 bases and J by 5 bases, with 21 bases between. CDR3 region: CASSRTALGGKYGYTF. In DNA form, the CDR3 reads TGTGCCAGCAGCCGAACTGCTTTGGGAGGAAAGTATGGCTACACCTTC.

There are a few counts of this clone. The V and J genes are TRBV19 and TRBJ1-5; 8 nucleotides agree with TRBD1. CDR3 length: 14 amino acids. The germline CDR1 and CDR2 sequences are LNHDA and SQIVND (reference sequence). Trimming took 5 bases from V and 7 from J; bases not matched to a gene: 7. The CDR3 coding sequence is TGTGCCAGTAGTTCCGGGACAGGCTGGCAGCCCCAGCATTTT. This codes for CASSSGTGWQPQHF.

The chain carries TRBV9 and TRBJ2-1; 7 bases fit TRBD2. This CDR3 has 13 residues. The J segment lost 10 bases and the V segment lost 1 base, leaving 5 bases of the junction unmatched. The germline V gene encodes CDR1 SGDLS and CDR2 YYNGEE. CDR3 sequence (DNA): TGTGCCAGCAGCGTACTAGCGGCTGGGGAGCAGTTCTTC. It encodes CASSVLAAGEQFF.

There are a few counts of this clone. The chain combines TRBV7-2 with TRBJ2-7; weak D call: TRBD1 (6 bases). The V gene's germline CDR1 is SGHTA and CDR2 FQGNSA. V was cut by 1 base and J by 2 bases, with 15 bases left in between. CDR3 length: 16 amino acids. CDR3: CASSLGSGHTPYEQYF. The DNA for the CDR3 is TGTGCCAGCAGCTTAGGTTCGGGACATACCCCCTACGAGCAGTACTTC.

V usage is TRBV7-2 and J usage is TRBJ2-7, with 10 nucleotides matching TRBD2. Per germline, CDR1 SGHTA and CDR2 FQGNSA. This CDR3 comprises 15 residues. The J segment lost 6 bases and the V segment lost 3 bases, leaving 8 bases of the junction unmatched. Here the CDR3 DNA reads TGTGCCAGCAGCTTCAGCGGGGGGGACGTTTTCGAGCAGTACTTC. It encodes CASSFSGGDVFEQYF.

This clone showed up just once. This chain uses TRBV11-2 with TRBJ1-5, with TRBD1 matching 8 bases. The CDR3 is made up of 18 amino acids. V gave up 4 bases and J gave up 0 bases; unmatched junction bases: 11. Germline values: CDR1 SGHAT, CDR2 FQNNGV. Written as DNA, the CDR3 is TGTGCCAGCAGCTCCCCGGGGGACAGGTGTTATAGCAATCAGCCCCAGCATTTT. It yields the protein CASSSPGDRCYSNQPQHF.

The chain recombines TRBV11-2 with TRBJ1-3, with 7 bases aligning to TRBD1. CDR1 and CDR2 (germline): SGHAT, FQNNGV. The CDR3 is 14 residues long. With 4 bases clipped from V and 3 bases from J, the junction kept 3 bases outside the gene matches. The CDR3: CASSSYRGGNTIYF. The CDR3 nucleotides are TGTGCCAGCAGCTCCTACAGGGGTGGAAACACCATATATTTT.

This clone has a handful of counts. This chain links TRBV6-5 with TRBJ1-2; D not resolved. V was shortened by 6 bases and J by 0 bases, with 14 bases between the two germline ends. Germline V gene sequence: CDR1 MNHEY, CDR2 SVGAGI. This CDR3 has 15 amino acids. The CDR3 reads CASRLYESSNYGYTF. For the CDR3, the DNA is TGTGCCAGCAGGTTATACGAGAGCTCTAACTATGGCTACACCTTC.

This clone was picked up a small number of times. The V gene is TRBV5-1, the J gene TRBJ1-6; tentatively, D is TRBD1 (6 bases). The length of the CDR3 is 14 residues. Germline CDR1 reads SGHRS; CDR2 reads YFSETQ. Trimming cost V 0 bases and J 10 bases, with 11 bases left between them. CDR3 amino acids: CASSLEGVWSPLHF. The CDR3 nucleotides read TGCGCCAGCAGCTTGGAGGGGGTCTGGTCACCCCTCCACTTT.

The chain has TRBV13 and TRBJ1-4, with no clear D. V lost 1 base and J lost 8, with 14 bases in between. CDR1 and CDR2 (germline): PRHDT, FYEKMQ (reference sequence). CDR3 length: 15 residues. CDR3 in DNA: TGTGCCAGCAGCTTAGATCGGAGGTCGGGGGAAAAACTGTTTTTT. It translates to CASSLDRRSGEKLFF.

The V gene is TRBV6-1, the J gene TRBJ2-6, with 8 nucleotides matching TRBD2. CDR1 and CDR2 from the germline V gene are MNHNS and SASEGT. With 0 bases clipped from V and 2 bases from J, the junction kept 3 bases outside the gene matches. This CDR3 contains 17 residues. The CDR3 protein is CASSEAFSGAGANVLTF. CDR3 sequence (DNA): TGTGCCAGCAGTGAAGCGTTTAGCGGGGCTGGGGCCAACGTCCTGACTTTC.

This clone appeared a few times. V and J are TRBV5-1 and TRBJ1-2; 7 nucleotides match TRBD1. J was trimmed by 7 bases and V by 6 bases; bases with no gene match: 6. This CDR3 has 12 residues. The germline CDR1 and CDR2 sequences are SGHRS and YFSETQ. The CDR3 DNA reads TGCGCCAGCAAAGGGGGCGACGGTGGCTACACCTTC. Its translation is CASKGGDGGYTF. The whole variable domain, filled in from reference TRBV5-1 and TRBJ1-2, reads KAGVTQTPRYLIKTRGQQVTLSCSPISGHRSVSWYQQTPGQGLQFLFEYFSETQRNKGNFPGRFSGRQFSNSRSEMNVSTLELGDSALYLCASKGGDGGYTFGSGTRLTVV.

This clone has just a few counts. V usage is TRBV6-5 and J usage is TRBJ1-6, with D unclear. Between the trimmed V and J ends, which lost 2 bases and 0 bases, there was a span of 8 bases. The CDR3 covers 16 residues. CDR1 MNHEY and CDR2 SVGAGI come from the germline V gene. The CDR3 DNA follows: TGTGCCAGCAGTTACCTTGGGAGCTCCTATAATTCACCCCTCCACTTT. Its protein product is CASSYLGSSYNSPLHF.

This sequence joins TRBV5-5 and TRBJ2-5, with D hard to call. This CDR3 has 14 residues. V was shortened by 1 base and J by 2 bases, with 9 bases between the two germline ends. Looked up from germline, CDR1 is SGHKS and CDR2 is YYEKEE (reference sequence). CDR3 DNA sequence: TGTGCCAGCAGCTTGTGGCACCAACAAGAGACCCAGTACTTC. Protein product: CASSLWHQQETQYF.

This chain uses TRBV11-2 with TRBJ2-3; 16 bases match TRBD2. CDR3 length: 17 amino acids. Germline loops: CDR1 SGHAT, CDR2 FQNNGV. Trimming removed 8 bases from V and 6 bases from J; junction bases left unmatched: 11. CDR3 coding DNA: TGTGCCAGCGTAACGGGACTAGCGGGGGGGTGGAGGGATACGCAGTATTTT. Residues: CASVTGLAGGWRDTQYF.

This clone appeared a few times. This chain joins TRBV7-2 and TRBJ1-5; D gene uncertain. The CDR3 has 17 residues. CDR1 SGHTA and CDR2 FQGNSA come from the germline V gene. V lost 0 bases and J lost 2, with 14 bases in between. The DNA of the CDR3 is TGTGCCAGCAGCTTAGCGGCCCGAGGGCAGGGCAATCAGCCCCAGCATTTT. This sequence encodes CASSLAARGQGNQPQHF.

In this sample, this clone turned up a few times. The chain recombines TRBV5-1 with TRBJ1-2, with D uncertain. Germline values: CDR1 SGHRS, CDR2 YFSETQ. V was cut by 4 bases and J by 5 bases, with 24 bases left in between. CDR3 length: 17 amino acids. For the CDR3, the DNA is TGCGCCAGCAGCCAAAATGGTCGGCAGGAAAAAAATTATGGCTACACCTTC. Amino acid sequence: CASSQNGRQEKNYGYTF. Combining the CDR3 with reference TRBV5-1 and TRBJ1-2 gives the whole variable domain KAGVTQTPRYLIKTRGQQVTLSCSPISGHRSVSWYQQTPGQGLQFLFEYFSETQRNKGNFPGRFSGRQFSNSRSEMNVSTLELGDSALYLCASSQNGRQEKNYGYTFGSGTRLTVV.